One sample yielded the 17 T cell receptor beta chains listed below, sequenced in a study of blood T cell repertoires in COVID-19. Method: immunoSEQ multiplex PCR; TCRdb's copy keeps in-frame clones and lacks some. In the table there are 300,000 to 350,000 clones, 88% of which are singletons. Sequenced material: PBMCs or T cells enriched from blood (not recorded which). The source of these receptors is a man aged 25-45 years who had recovered from COVID-19.

The rearrangement uses TRBV24-1 and TRBJ1-4, with 8 positions matching TRBD1. The germline V gene encodes CDR1 KGHDR and CDR2 SFDVKD. Trimming at V came to 2 bases and at J to 12 bases, leaving 13 bases not matched to a gene. The CDR3 totals 16 residues. This CDR3 reads CATSDSRGTGTRQLFF. CDR3 coding DNA: TGTGCCACCAGTGATTCTAGGGGGACAGGTACGCGGCAACTGTTTTTT.

This chain uses TRBV4-2 with TRBJ2-5; 7 bases map to TRBD2. V lost 0 bases to trimming and J lost 7 bases; unmatched junction nucleotides: 8. This CDR3 contains 15 residues. Germline assignment: CDR1 LGHNA and CDR2 YNFKEQ. Here the CDR3 DNA reads TGTGCCAGCAGCCAAGAAACGACTAGCTTTGGGACCCAGTACTTC. Its protein is CASSQETTSFGTQYF.

With regard to this clone: In the same sample, other DNA sequences code for this CDR3. DNA for the CDR3: TGCGCCAGCAGCTTACAGGGGTACGAGCAGTACTTC. This gives the protein CASSLQGYEQYF. The genes are TRBV5-1 and TRBJ2-7; TRBD1 aligns across 7 bases. The CDR3 has 12 residues. V trimming: 2 bases; J trimming: 4 bases; junction bases outside the gene matches: 0. Germline V gives CDR1 SGHRS, CDR2 YFSETQ.

The rearrangement uses TRBV7-3 and TRBJ2-2; possibly TRBD2 for D (5 bases). The V gene lost 5 bases and the J gene lost 0 bases, with 13 bases spanning the gap. The CDR3 runs to 16 residues. Germline V lookup: CDR1 SGHTA, CDR2 FQGTGA. This CDR3 reads CASSPRLSSNTGELFF. CDR3 in DNA: TGTGCCAGCAGCCCCAGACTAAGTTCGAACACCGGGGAGCTGTTTTTT.

The chain uses TRBV7-9 and TRBJ2-5, with D possibly TRBD1 on 6 matching bases. The CDR3 consists of 14 residues. The V and J ends lost 3 bases and 5 bases respectively, with 13 bases between them. Germline V gene lookup returns CDR1 SEHNR and CDR2 FQNEAQ (reference sequence). The CDR3 is CASSLGQRWETQYF. DNA for the CDR3: TGTGCCAGCAGCTTGGGACAACGATGGGAGACCCAGTACTTC. The full variable domain, completed using reference TRBV7-9 and TRBJ2-5, is DTGVSQNPRHKITKRGQNVTFRCDPISEHNRLYWYRQTLGQGPEFLTYFQNEAQLEKSRLLSDRFSAERPKGSFSTLEIQRTEQGDSAMYLCASSLGQRWETQYFGPGTRLLVL.

CDR3 protein: CASSLVGTGLYEQYF. The CDR3 DNA follows: TGTGCCAGCAGCTTAGTCGGGACAGGCCTTTACGAGCAGTACTTC. The J gene is TRBJ2-7, the V gene TRBV13; 8 bases are a match to TRBD1. The germline gives CDR1 PRHDT, CDR2 FYEKMQ (reference sequence). The trim removed 1 base at V and 4 bases at J, leaving 6 bases unmatched. This CDR3 spans 15 amino acids.

The chain recombines TRBV19 with TRBJ1-6; D gene ambiguous. Germline V lookup: CDR1 LNHDA, CDR2 SQIVND (reference sequence). V lost 7 bases, J lost 0 bases, and 7 bases lay in between. There are 14 residues in the CDR3. The CDR3 region has the DNA TGTGCCAGTAAGGCGGACTCCTATAATTCACCCCTCCACTTT. Translating gives CASKADSYNSPLHF. Together with reference TRBV19 and TRBJ1-6, the CDR3 gives the full variable domain: DGGITQSPKYLFRKEGQNVTLSCEQNLNHDAMYWYRQDPGQGLRLIYYSQIVNDFQKGDIAEGYSVSREKKESFPLTVTSAQKNPTAFYLCASKADSYNSPLHFGNGTRLTVT.

This chain links TRBV2 with TRBJ1-1, with unresolved D. Trimming took 8 bases from V and 0 from J, leaving 10 bases between them. The V gene's germline CDR1 is SNHLY and CDR2 FYNNEI. The CDR3 totals 13 residues. The CDR3 protein is CASGRTMNTEAFF. The DNA of the CDR3 is TGTGCCAGCGGGAGGACCATGAACACTGAAGCTTTCTTT. Using reference TRBV2 and TRBJ1-1 for the parts outside the CDR3, the full variable domain is EPEVTQTPSHQVTQMGQEVILRCVPISNHLYFYWYRQILGQKVEFLVSFYNNEISEKSEIFDDQFSVERPDGSNFTLKIRSTKLEDSAMYFCASGRTMNTEAFFGQGTRLTVV.

The genes are TRBV28 and TRBJ1-4, with 9 bases that match TRBD1. CDR3 length equals 15 residues. V trimming: 5 bases; J trimming: 8 bases; junction bases outside the gene matches: 9. CDR1 and CDR2 from the germline V gene are MDHEN and SYDVKM. CDR3 protein: CASSTNRGRREKLFF. DNA of the CDR3: TGTGCCAGCAGTACTAACAGGGGGCGCAGGGAAAAACTGTTTTTT.

CDR3 loop: CATSRDGTSLISGANVLTF. DNA for the CDR3: TGTGCCACCAGCAGAGATGGGACAAGCCTCATCTCTGGGGCCAACGTCCTGACTTTC. J is TRBJ2-6 and V is TRBV15; tentatively, D is TRBD1 (6 bases). CDR1 LNHNV and CDR2 YYDKDF come from the germline V gene (reference sequence). The germline V and J ends were trimmed by 0 bases and 0 bases, with 15 bases remaining between them. The CDR3 sequence is 19 residues long.

CDR3 nucleotides: TGTGCCACTGTCGGGACAGGGTCCTACGAGCAGTACTTC. Translating gives CATVGTGSYEQYF. The chain combines TRBV19 with TRBJ2-7, with 9 bases that match TRBD1. Germline CDR1 and CDR2: LNHDA and SQIVND (reference sequence). The CDR3 is made up of 13 amino acids. The trim removed 10 bases at V and 1 base at J, leaving 5 bases unmatched.

This clone showed up just once. The rearrangement uses TRBV3-1 (or the pseudogene TRBV3-2) and TRBJ2-1; TRBD1 might be the D (6 bases). Trimming cost V 4 bases and J 8 bases, with 21 bases left between them. CDR3 length: 16 residues. CDR1 is LGHDT, CDR2 YNNKEL, per germline (reference sequence). The CDR3 coding sequence is TGTGCCAGCAGCCGAACCTCCCTTACAGGGAACCATGAGCAGTTCTTC. This encodes CASSRTSLTGNHEQFF.

The rearrangement uses TRBV7-3 and TRBJ2-7, with TRBD1 identical over 9 bases. V dropped 5 bases and J dropped 3; count of bases not matched to a gene: 5. Looked up from germline, CDR1 is SGHTA and CDR2 is FQGTGA. The CDR3 spans 14 residues. The CDR3 DNA reads TGTGCCAGCAGCCTCAGACAGGGGGTCTACGAGCAGTACTTC. Translating it yields CASSLRQGVYEQYF.

This clone was recorded only once. This sequence joins TRBV9 and TRBJ1-2, with 10 bases aligning to TRBD1. Germline assignment: CDR1 SGDLS and CDR2 YYNGEE. V lost 4 bases, J lost 8 bases, and 8 bases stayed unmatched. The CDR3 totals 14 residues. The CDR3: CASSSAGTGVGYTF. As DNA, the CDR3 is TGTGCCAGCAGCTCCGCCGGGACAGGGGTCGGCTACACCTTC. Together with reference TRBV9 and TRBJ1-2, the CDR3 gives the full variable domain: DSGVTQTPKHLITATGQRVTLRCSPRSGDLSVYWYQQSLDQGLQFLIQYYNGEERAKGNILERFSAQQFPDLHSELNLSSLELGDSALYFCASSSAGTGVGYTFGSGTRLTVV.

The rearrangement joins TRBV28 to TRBJ2-7, with TRBD2 matching over 9 bases. The CDR3 extends over 15 amino acids. Germline V CDR1 and CDR2: MDHEN, SYDVKM. V shed 3 bases, J shed 7 bases, and the junction held 10 bases outside the gene matches. CDR3: CASSLGGGGALEQYF. For the CDR3, the DNA is TGTGCCAGCAGTTTGGGTGGCGGGGGGGCCCTTGAGCAGTACTTC.

This chain joins TRBV5-1 and TRBJ2-5, with D possibly TRBD2 on 5 matching bases. The CDR3 consists of 14 residues. Germline V gene data show CDR1 as SGHRS and CDR2 as YFSETQ. Trimming took off 4 bases at V and 2 bases at J, with 12 bases between the two ends. The CDR3 region has the DNA TGCGCCAGCAGCGCCTCCAGCGGACAAGAGACCCAGTACTTC. As protein: CASSASSGQETQYF.

V usage is TRBV2 and J usage is TRBJ1-2; 8 bases are a match to TRBD1. Germline V gene data show CDR1 as SNHLY and CDR2 as FYNNEI. The CDR3 is 15 residues long. Losses at the gene ends were 6 bases for V and 7 bases for J; bases not matched to a gene: 13. The CDR3 DNA follows: TGTGCCAGCAGGGGACAGGCCGCCTTGAATAGTGGCTACACCTTC. Protein sequence: CASRGQAALNSGYTF. Filled out from reference TRBV2 and TRBJ1-2, the complete variable domain reads EPEVTQTPSHQVTQMGQEVILRCVPISNHLYFYWYRQILGQKVEFLVSFYNNEISEKSEIFDDQFSVERPDGSNFTLKIRSTKLEDSAMYFCASRGQAALNSGYTFGSGTRLTVV.